This TCR beta chain appears in the sequencing data of a study of response to subunit inactivated influenza vaccine. This clonotype was seen many times. The length of the CDR3 is 15 residues. V shed 4 bases and J 3 bases; nucleotides not matched to a gene: 6. Per the germline V gene, CDR1 is MDHEN and CDR2 is SYDVKM. TCRdb itself ran the RT-PCR reads through MiXCR, one entry per CDR3 protein. The sample carries hundreds of thousands of distinct CDR3 sequences, 11% to 15% recorded once. The sequencing here drew on PBMCs from blood, taken around two weeks before vaccination. This chain links TRBV28 with TRBJ2-7, with 10 bases matching TRBD2. This receptor was obtained from a man aged 50-60 years who received an inactivated influenza vaccine. CDR3 DNA sequence: TGTGCCAGCAGTTCGTTAGCGGGAGGCATCTACGAGCAGTACTTC. This gives the protein CASSSLAGGIYEQYF.